The entry below gives a single TCR beta chain sequence along with its context. Its antigen is unidentified. The record originates from a study of cytomegalovirus exposure and HLA in healthy donors. Regarding the study as a whole: Fewer N-insertions than the roughly 600-donor mean were reportedly shown by an Asian-associated ancestry cluster in a later analysis.

CDR1 is SGHDT, CDR2 YYEEEE, per germline. The CDR3 contains 15 residues. Trimming cost V 0 bases and J 4 bases, with 11 bases left between them. PCR primers comprised 60 Vbeta and 13 Jbeta primers. Some clones are missing from TCRdb's copy, which holds only in-frame ones; the method was immunoSEQ multiplex PCR. This table holds roughly 150,000 clones, about 74% found once. V usage is TRBV5-6 and J usage is TRBJ1-3, with D possibly TRBD1 on 6 matching bases. What was sequenced was PBMCs. This clonotype originated in a male donor in good health and CMV-seronegative. The CDR3 spells CASSLARGGGNTIYF. CDR3 DNA: TGTGCCAGCAGCTTGGCCAGGGGTGGCGGAAACACCATATATTTT. The full variable domain, in which reference TRBV5-6 and TRBJ1-3 provide the parts outside the CDR3, is DAGVTQSPTHLIKTRGQQVTLRCSPKSGHDTVSWYQQALGQGPQFIFQYYEEEERQRGNFPDRFSGHQFPNYSSELNVNALLLGDSALYLCASSLARGGGNTIYFGEGSWLTVV.